These 29 T cell receptor beta chains originate from one sample sequenced in a study of T cells after yellow fever vaccination (dated 2019 in TCRdb). Taken with the paper, the label for treatment or condition translates to: live attenuated yellow fever vaccine strain. The library came from 5' RACE. Sequencing was performed on an Illumina NovaSeq 6000. Starting from the raw public reads, TCRdb applied fastp trimming at Q25, assembled clones with MiXCR and retained in-frame beta chains. CDR3 protein duplicates are merged, each entry listing the most common genes and DNA. The sample table records 300,000 to 400,000 distinct CDR3 sequences; around 12% of these occur just once. 3.2% of the sample comes from the top ten. Sequenced material: CD4+ T cells sorted from PBMCs, taken 15 days after the yellow fever booster vaccination. All receptors derive from a man between 18 and 29 years old who received the YFV17D yellow fever vaccine.

The V call is TRBV10-3, the J call TRBJ2-5, with D maybe TRBD2 (5 bases). The CDR3 has 13 residues. V lost 5 bases and J 3 bases, leaving 10 bases between the germline ends. Germline V CDR1 and CDR2: ENHRY, SYGVKD. CDR3 nucleotides: TGTGCCATCAGTTTTAAGAGGGAAGAGACCCAGTACTTC. Encoded protein: CAISFKREETQYF.

This clonotype was counted between two and nine times. The chain combines TRBV3-1 with TRBJ2-2; TRBD1 or TRBD2 may be the D gene (5 bases each). The germline V and J ends were trimmed by 4 bases and 8 bases, with 11 bases remaining between them. The CDR3 extends over 13 amino acids. Looked up from germline, CDR1 is LGHDT and CDR2 is YNNKEL (reference sequence). CDR3 nucleotides: TGTGCCAGCAGCCGTAGGGGACCGGGGGAGCTGTTTTTT. Translated, it gives CASSRRGPGELFF.

Concerning this clonotype: One end of the junction fails to match germline, which may point to a read error. The chain has TRBV7-3 and TRBJ2-7, with 13 bases lining up with TRBD2. In germline, CDR1 is SGHTA, CDR2 FQGTGA. The CDR3 extends over 13 amino acids. The CDR3 loop is CASSSGTSGTHHF. DNA of the CDR3: TGTGCCAGCAGCTCAGGGACTAGCGGGACCCACCACTTC. Filled out from reference TRBV7-3 and TRBJ2-7, the complete variable domain reads GAGVSQTPSNKVTEKGKYVELRCDPISGHTALYWYRQSLGQGPEFLIYFQGTGAADDSGLPNDRFFAVRPEGSVSTLKIQRTERGDSAVYLCASSSGTSGTHHFGPGTRLTVT.

The chain joins TRBV4-2 to TRBJ2-1; 9 nucleotides line up with TRBD2. CDR3 size: 13 residues. After removal of 5 bases from V and 8 bases from J, the junction contained 4 bases not matched to a gene. CDR1 and CDR2 (germline): LGHNA, YNFKEQ. Here the CDR3 reads CASSRRTSDEQFF. DNA of the CDR3: TGTGCCAGCAGCAGGCGGACTAGCGATGAGCAGTTCTTC.

J is TRBJ1-2 and V is TRBV6-1; perhaps TRBD1 as D (6 bases). The CDR3 sequence is 14 residues long. Germline V gene sequence: CDR1 MNHNS, CDR2 SASEGT. V was cut by 5 bases and J by 2 bases, with 12 bases left in between. CDR3 nucleotides: TGTGCCAGCAGTACCGGGACAACGAACTATGGCTACACCTTC. It specifies CASSTGTTNYGYTF.

This clonotype was seen only a few times. The V call is TRBV7-8, the J call TRBJ1-5, with D unclear. The CDR3 covers 14 residues. The ends were cut back, 5 bases at V and 0 bases at J, with 8 bases in the middle. Germline V gene data show CDR1 as SGHVS and CDR2 as FQNEAQ. CDR3 region: CASSLGFSNQPQHF. For the CDR3, the DNA is TGTGCCAGCAGCCTAGGATTTAGCAATCAGCCCCAGCATTTT.

This clonotype was seen many times. CDR3 amino acids: CSVSTGETQYF. CDR3 nucleotide sequence: TGCAGCGTTTCGACAGGGGAGACCCAGTACTTC. The genes are TRBV29-1 and TRBJ2-5; 7 bases align to TRBD1. The germline V gene encodes CDR1 SQVTM and CDR2 ANQGSEA. The V gene end was trimmed by 5 bases and the J gene end by 5 bases; junction bases not matched to a gene: 2. The CDR3 loop spans 11 amino acids.

The V call is TRBV7-8, the J call TRBJ1-3, with 7 bases matching TRBD1. The CDR3 runs to 17 residues. Germline V gives CDR1 SGHVS, CDR2 FQNEAQ. Trimming removed 1 base from V and 0 bases from J; junction bases left unmatched: 6. The CDR3 DNA reads TGTGCCAGCAGCTTAGTAGGGGGCGCCAGCTCTGGAAACACCATATATTTT. Amino acids: CASSLVGGASSGNTIYF.

The V gene is TRBV2, the J gene TRBJ2-1, with D tentatively TRBD2 (7 bases). V lost 4 bases and J 2 bases, leaving 15 bases between the germline ends. This CDR3 is 16 amino acids long. Germline loops: CDR1 SNHLY, CDR2 FYNNEI. CDR3 amino acids: CASSVRGGATYNEQFF. CDR3 in DNA: TGTGCCAGCAGTGTAAGAGGGGGGGCCACCTACAATGAGCAGTTCTTC.

This clonotype was seen at least ten times. This chain uses TRBV4-3 with TRBJ1-3; maybe TRBD1 (6 bases). Germline V gene lookup returns CDR1 LGHNA and CDR2 YSLEER. V was cut by 2 bases and J by 7 bases, with 21 bases left in between. CDR3 length: 17 residues. The CDR3 sequence is CASSQLFRGASGNTIYF. The CDR3 nucleotides are TGCGCCAGCAGCCAATTGTTTCGGGGGGCTTCAGGGAACACCATATATTTT.

The chain recombines TRBV6-5 with TRBJ2-1, with 13 bases aligning to TRBD2. The CDR3 covers 14 residues. Per germline, CDR1 MNHEY and CDR2 SVGAGI. J lost 9 bases, V lost 8 bases, and 7 bases had no gene match. As DNA, the CDR3 is TGTGCCAGCTCCTTGACTAGCGGGGGGTCTGAGCAGTTCTTC. Translating it yields CASSLTSGGSEQFF.

The rearrangement uses TRBV5-8 and TRBJ2-6; D remains ambiguous. The CDR3 spans 16 residues. Between the trimmed V and J ends, which lost 0 bases and 2 bases, there was a span of 9 bases. CDR1 and CDR2 from the germline V gene are SGHTS and YDEGEE. CDR3 sequence: CASSLVVQPGANVLTF. CDR3 coding DNA: TGTGCCAGCAGCTTGGTCGTCCAACCTGGGGCCAACGTCCTGACTTTC.

This clonotype was observed a few times. This chain joins TRBV19 and TRBJ2-1, with 7 bases identical to TRBD1. V lost 3 bases to trimming and J lost 2 bases; unmatched junction nucleotides: 4. This CDR3 comprises 15 residues. Germline values: CDR1 LNHDA, CDR2 SQIVND (reference sequence). The CDR3 loop is CASSIEGAAYNEQFF. CDR3 sequence (DNA): TGTGCCAGTAGTATTGAGGGGGCCGCCTACAATGAGCAGTTCTTC. The complete variable domain, with remaining parts taken from reference TRBV19 and TRBJ2-1, reads DGGITQSPKYLFRKEGQNVTLSCEQNLNHDAMYWYRQDPGQGLRLIYYSQIVNDFQKGDIAEGYSVSREKKESFPLTVTSAQKNPTAFYLCASSIEGAAYNEQFFGPGTRLTVL.

In this sample, this clonotype turned up a few times. The chain has TRBV7-2 and TRBJ2-3; D is unresolved. V lost 4 bases to trimming and J lost 4 bases, with 9 bases between them. This CDR3 has 13 amino acids. Germline V CDR1 and CDR2: SGHTA, FQGNSA. For the CDR3, the DNA is TGTGCCAGCAGCTGGAAGGGTTCAGATACGCAGTATTTT. It yields the protein CASSWKGSDTQYF.

The chain employs TRBV19 and TRBJ2-5; 11 bases are shared with TRBD1. Trimming at V came to 6 bases and at J to 7 bases, leaving 10 bases not matched to a gene. CDR1 LNHDA and CDR2 SQIVND come from the germline V gene (reference sequence). There are 15 residues in the CDR3. The CDR3 coding sequence is TGTGCCAGTAGCCGCGGGACAGGGGGTCTCGGGACCCAGTACTTC. Its protein is CASSRGTGGLGTQYF.

This chain joins TRBV6-5 and TRBJ1-5, with unresolved D. This CDR3 comprises 16 residues. From germline, CDR1 is MNHEY and CDR2 SVGAGI. Trimming removed 6 bases at V and 2 bases at J, with 17 bases between. The CDR3 sequence: CASSSSVSRRNQPQHF. CDR3 nucleotide sequence: TGTGCCAGCAGCTCTTCGGTTAGTCGTCGCAATCAGCCCCAGCATTTT.

This clonotype was found many times. The chain carries TRBV20-1 and TRBJ2-4, with D uncertain. Looked up from germline, CDR1 is DFQATT and CDR2 is SNEGSKA (reference sequence). This CDR3 spans 14 amino acids. Trimming took 7 bases from V and 2 from J, leaving 15 bases between them. CDR3 amino acids: CSGQDGFTKNIQYF. The CDR3 bases are TGCAGTGGGCAGGATGGTTTTACCAAAAACATTCAGTACTTC.

This clonotype was observed many times. This chain joins TRBV29-1 and TRBJ2-7; D is perhaps TRBD1 or TRBD2 (5 bases each). CDR3 size: 10 residues. The germline V gene has CDR1 SQVTM and CDR2 ANQGSEA. The ends were cut back, 4 bases at V and 5 bases at J, with 6 bases in the middle. The CDR3, as DNA: TGCAGCGTTGGGGGGAACGAGCAGTACTTC. This sequence encodes CSVGGNEQYF.

In this sample, this clonotype turned up a few times. The chain carries TRBV14 and TRBJ2-1; D gene unclear. Germline loops: CDR1 SGHDN, CDR2 FVKESK. This CDR3 is 14 amino acids long. Trimming shortened V by 1 base and J by 5 bases, and 9 bases separated the two germline ends. The CDR3 loop is CASSQVSGDNEQFF. Here the CDR3 DNA reads TGTGCCAGCAGCCAAGTCTCTGGGGACAATGAGCAGTTCTTC.

The chain has TRBV7-2 and TRBJ2-1, with TRBD1 matching over 9 bases. The CDR3 sequence is 15 residues long. Trimming removed 4 bases from V and 7 bases from J; junction bases left unmatched: 8. Germline V CDR1 and CDR2: SGHTA, FQGNSA. The CDR3 region is CASSYDRGVSNEQFF. In DNA, the CDR3 is TGTGCCAGCAGCTACGACAGGGGGGTTTCGAATGAGCAGTTCTTC.

This clonotype was counted many times. The CDR3 bases are TGTGCCAGCAGTCCTCTGCGGGGAGGCCTCGGGGAGCAGTACTTC. It is translated as CASSPLRGGLGEQYF. The chain combines TRBV6-5 with TRBJ2-7; possibly TRBD2 for D (6 bases). This CDR3 region has 15 residues. Trimming pared 5 bases from V and 7 bases from J, leaving 21 bases between. From germline, CDR1 is MNHEY and CDR2 SVGAGI.

The V gene is TRBV4-1, the J gene TRBJ2-3, with TRBD2 identical over 7 bases. Germline V CDR1 and CDR2: MGHRA, YSYEKL. The ends lost 0 bases at V and 0 bases at J; junction bases unmatched: 3. This CDR3 comprises 16 residues. Here the CDR3 reads CASSQDGEGSTDTQYF. As DNA, the CDR3 is TGCGCCAGCAGCCAAGATGGGGAGGGAAGCACAGATACGCAGTATTTT.

This clonotype was counted a few times. The chain uses TRBV20-1 and TRBJ2-3; no reliable D call. V was trimmed by 6 bases and J by 1 base, leaving 11 bases between them. The CDR3 is made up of 13 amino acids. Germline CDR1 DFQATT, CDR2 SNEGSKA (reference sequence). Here the CDR3 reads CSARTQGTDTQYF. In nucleotides, the CDR3 is TGCAGTGCCAGGACCCAGGGCACAGATACGCAGTATTTT.

This sequence joins TRBV25-1 and TRBJ1-6; 7 positions agree with TRBD1. CDR1 MGHDK and CDR2 SYGVNS come from the germline V gene. J lost 7 bases, V lost 6 bases, and 6 bases had no gene match. CDR3 length: 14 residues. As DNA, the CDR3 is TGTGCCAGCAGCTCAGGGGGACTAAATTCACCCCTCCACTTT. Its protein is CASSSGGLNSPLHF.

This sequence joins TRBV5-6 and TRBJ2-4; TRBD2 aligns across 7 bases. CDR1 and CDR2 from the germline V gene are SGHDT and YYEEEE. J was trimmed by 8 bases and V by 6 bases; bases with no gene match: 11. The CDR3 runs 14 residues. CDR3 region: CASTQRGVRDIQYF. The CDR3 DNA sequence: TGTGCCAGCACCCAACGGGGGGTTCGAGACATTCAGTACTTC.

This clonotype was found many times. The chain couples TRBV7-9 to TRBJ1-2, with D tentatively TRBD1 (6 bases). V dropped 0 bases and J dropped 2 bases, with 10 bases sitting between them. The CDR3 runs to 15 residues. CDR1 SEHNR and CDR2 FQNEAQ come from the germline V gene (reference sequence). CDR3 DNA sequence: TGTGCCAGCAGCTTAGCTGCGGACAGAAACTATGGCTACACCTTC. This translates into CASSLAADRNYGYTF.

The chain combines TRBV12-3 or TRBV12-4 with TRBJ2-5, with a weak D call TRBD2 (5 bases). Trimming removed 7 bases at V and 7 bases at J, with 10 bases between. The CDR3 sequence is 11 residues long. The CDR3 sequence: CASKAGSTQYF. The CDR3 bases are TGTGCCAGCAAGGCGGGCTCGACCCAGTACTTC.

The genes are TRBV29-1 and TRBJ2-5; a possible D gene is TRBD1 (5 bases). The V end lost 2 bases, the J end lost 5 bases, and 9 bases lay between the germline ends. The CDR3 totals 12 residues. Germline lookup yields CDR1 SQVTM and CDR2 ANQGSEA. CDR3: CSVEWGAETQYF. CDR3 sequence (DNA): TGCAGCGTTGAATGGGGCGCGGAGACCCAGTACTTC.

This clonotype was detected only a few times. The chain employs TRBV6-1 and TRBJ2-7, with TRBD2 identical over 7 bases. The CDR3 is made up of 12 amino acids. CDR1 MNHNS and CDR2 SASEGT come from the germline V gene. The V gene end was trimmed by 1 base and the J gene end by 6 bases; junction bases not matched to a gene: 0. The CDR3 loop is CASSEGGGEQYV. The CDR3 DNA is TGTGCCAGCAGTGAAGGGGGGGGCGAGCAGTACGTC.